Presented here are 11 T cell receptor beta chains from one specimen sequenced in a study of control samples from healthy donors and cancer patients. Measured with immunoSEQ multiplex PCR; TCRdb has only the in-frame clones, and not every one. Among under 85,000 clones listed, roughly 90% were seen once. Sequenced material: PBMCs. The receptors shown here come from a man aged 55-75 years with colorectal cancer.

About this clone: At one end, the junction sequence differs from germline, possibly due to a read error. The DNA of the CDR3 is TGTGCCAGCAGCCCTGGGACAGGGGAACACTTC. This codes for CASSPGTGEHF. The rearrangement joins TRBV5-6 to TRBJ2-7, with TRBD1 matching over 10 bases. The CDR3 has 11 residues. The germline V gene has CDR1 SGHDT and CDR2 YYEEEE.

The chain couples TRBV19 to TRBJ1-2; TRBD1 aligns across 8 bases. Germline lookup yields CDR1 LNHDA and CDR2 SQIVND (reference sequence). This CDR3 is 15 amino acids long. The V segment lost 6 bases and the J segment 0 bases; nucleotides outside the gene matches: 6. The CDR3 nucleotides are TGTGCCAGTAGGCGGGGACAGGCAACTAACTATGGCTACACCTTC. This codes for CASRRGQATNYGYTF.

On this clone: Since the CDR3 does not end with the conserved phenylalanine or tryptophan, this likely comes from a read error. It is unclear where the CDR3 begins or ends on the DNA, so no DNA is shown, and the CDR3 is as TCRdb lists it. The chain links TRBV11-2 to TRBJ2-3; no DNA check was done on the table's D call, TRBD2. Germline V gene lookup returns CDR1 SGHAT and CDR2 FQNNGV. The CDR3 length is 13 residues, termini included. This CDR3 reads CASSSRWASGVWV.

The CDR3 loop is CASSLYSGGNNEQFF. DNA of the CDR3: TGTGCCAGCAGCTTATATAGCGGGGGGAACAATGAGCAGTTCTTC. The chain joins TRBV7-2 to TRBJ2-1; 10 bases agree with TRBD2. V was clipped by 2 bases and J by 5 bases; unmatched bases: 3. The CDR3 is 15 amino acids. Germline-derived CDR1 and CDR2 are SGHTA and FQGNSA.

V gene TRBV5-8 combines with J gene TRBJ1-4; D gene ambiguous. Germline V lookup: CDR1 SGHTS, CDR2 YDEGEE. CDR3 length: 13 residues. Trimming removed 4 bases at V and 4 bases at J, with 8 bases between. CDR3 sequence: CASSQQINEKLFF. The CDR3 nucleotides are TGTGCCAGCAGCCAACAGATTAATGAAAAACTGTTTTTT.

The CDR3 here is CASSYSGGSTDTQYF. CDR3 in DNA: TGTGCCAGCAGTTACTCGGGAGGGAGCACAGATACGCAGTATTTT. The V and J genes are TRBV6-2 or TRBV6-3 and TRBJ2-3; TRBD2 matches at 7 bases. There are 15 residues in the CDR3. V gave up 0 bases and J gave up 0 bases; unmatched junction bases: 0. Looked up from germline, CDR1 is MNHEY and CDR2 is SVGEGT.

This clone was observed a single time. The chain links TRBV6-5 to TRBJ2-5; TRBD1 matches at 10 bases. The CDR3 is 15 amino acids. V gave up 5 bases and J gave up 4 bases; unmatched junction bases: 7. CDR1 is MNHEY, CDR2 SVGAGI, per germline. The CDR3 bases are TGTGCCAGCAGTCTCCGTGGACAGGGGGGAGAGACCCAGTACTTC. Translating it yields CASSLRGQGGETQYF.

The rearrangement links TRBV18 to TRBJ2-1; TRBD1 matches 8 bases. This CDR3 has 16 residues. Germline CDR1 and CDR2: KGHSH and LQKENI. V shed 3 bases, J shed 5 bases, and the junction held 9 bases outside the gene matches. CDR3 amino acids: CASSPTGTGQHNEQFF. The CDR3 DNA reads as TGTGCCAGCTCACCGACAGGGACAGGACAGCACAATGAGCAGTTCTTC.

This clone was seen a single time. The J gene is TRBJ1-5, the V gene TRBV10-3; D gene uncertain. V shed 6 bases and J shed 0 bases, with 6 bases lying between them. Germline V lookup: CDR1 ENHRY, CDR2 SYGVKD. The CDR3 length is 13 residues. The CDR3 coding sequence is TGTGCCATCAGGGGCGATAGCAATCAGCCCCAGCATTTT. Translating gives CAIRGDSNQPQHF.

This clone was detected a few times. V gene TRBV4-1 combines with J gene TRBJ1-1; D ambiguous. Germline V gene sequence: CDR1 MGHRA, CDR2 YSYEKL. The germline V and J ends were trimmed by 3 bases and 1 base, with 18 bases remaining between them. This CDR3 spans 17 amino acids. Written as DNA, the CDR3 is TGCGCCAGCAGCCACGAAAGATGGAACAACCCGAACACTGAAGCTTTCTTT. This translates into CASSHERWNNPNTEAFF.

The J gene is TRBJ2-7, the V gene TRBV6-5, with 7 nucleotides matching TRBD1. The CDR3 spans 13 residues. Per the germline V gene, CDR1 is MNHEY and CDR2 is SVGAGI. The V gene end was trimmed by 6 bases and the J gene end by 2 bases; junction bases not matched to a gene: 4. CDR3 DNA sequence: TGTGCCAGCAGATACAGGGGTACCTACGAGCAGTACTTC. It yields the protein CASRYRGTYEQYF.